Included here is one T cell receptor (beta chain) sequence, with context. TCRdb re-called the 5' RACE reads through MiXCR, storing one row per CDR3 protein. The repertoire holds 300,000 to 350,000 distinct CDR3 sequences, with roughly 15% as singletons. This entry is derived from a study of CD8 T cells in ankylosing spondylitis. CDR1 and CDR2 (germline): LNHNV, YYDKDF (reference sequence). V shed 5 bases, J shed 4 bases, and the junction held 0 bases outside the gene matches. The CDR3 extends over 12 amino acids. J is TRBJ1-1 and V is TRBV15; TRBD1 agrees at 8 bases. The sequencing input was blood, either unsorted or a sorted T cell fraction (not recorded which). The TCR sequence derives from a male donor with ankylosing spondylitis or in good health (not recorded which). Here the CDR3 reads CATSQGATEAFF. The CDR3 nucleotides read TGTGCCACCAGCCAGGGGGCCACTGAAGCTTTCTTT.